A single T cell receptor beta chain is shown here with its context. The sample is drawn from a study of T cell changes during pregnancy in multiple sclerosis. Generated by immunoSEQ multiplex PCR, the TCRdb table keeps only in-frame clones and is missing some. The repertoire holds tens of thousands of clones, about 91% seen once, with 1.2% to 1.5% in the top ten. The CDR3 has 15 amino acids. Germline V gene data show CDR1 as PRHDT and CDR2 as FYEKMQ (reference sequence). The V segment lost 5 bases and the J segment 5 bases; nucleotides outside the gene matches: 9. The V call is TRBV13, the J call TRBJ2-7; TRBD2 agrees at 10 bases. This receptor was identified in a female donor in good health, enrolled as a control in a pregnancy study. This sample comprised peripheral blood, obtained in the second trimester of pregnancy. The CDR3, as DNA: TGTGCCAGCAGCACCCATAGCGGGAGGACCAACGAGCAGTACTTC. It translates to CASSTHSGRTNEQYF.